These 6 T cell receptor beta chains were sequenced from one sample in a study of glioma-infiltrating T cells after dendritic cell vaccination. Time point of the sample: after dendritic cell vaccination, including at tumor progression/relapse. Here immunoSEQ multiplex PCR was the method, and the copy in TCRdb shows in-frame clones only, minus some. The sample has 100,000 to 120,000 clones; around 89% are singletons. The sequenced sample was blood, obtained after dendritic cell vaccination. Receptor source: a human donor with glioblastoma.

The CDR3 sequence: CASSLAGGLSYEQYF. The CDR3 DNA is TGTGCCAGCAGTTTAGCAGGGGGCCTATCCTACGAGCAGTACTTC. This chain connects TRBV28 to TRBJ2-7, with TRBD1 identical over 8 bases. The CDR3 length is 15 residues. Germline values: CDR1 MDHEN, CDR2 SYDVKM. The junction had 4 bases not matched to a gene; V was cut back by 2 bases and J by 1 base.

V gene TRBV29-1 combines with J gene TRBJ1-4, with 10 bases fitting TRBD1. CDR3 length: 14 residues. Per germline, CDR1 SQVTM and CDR2 ANQGSEA. Trimming took 5 bases from V and 6 from J; bases not matched to a gene: 6. The CDR3 coding sequence is TGCAGCGTTCGGAGCGGGACAGGGGATGAAAAACTGTTTTTT. It translates to CSVRSGTGDEKLFF.

This clone has only a few counts. The chain joins TRBV25-1 to TRBJ2-5; TRBD2 is a possible D gene (8 bases). Germline V gives CDR1 MGHDK, CDR2 SYGVNS. Trimming stripped 8 bases from V and 9 bases from J, with 19 bases between. This CDR3 spans 13 amino acids. In DNA, the CDR3 is TGTGCCAGCCGAGGGGGCTCGGGAGGGGCCCAGTACTTC. This gives the protein CASRGGSGGAQYF.

The CDR3 nucleotides read TGTGCCAGCAGTGAACGGGGAGGTGAAAAACTGTTTTTT. It codes for CASSERGGEKLFF. This chain joins TRBV6-4 and TRBJ1-4; no clear D gene. Germline values: CDR1 MRHNA, CDR2 SNTAGT. The CDR3 contains 13 residues. Trimming took off 3 bases at V and 7 bases at J, with 9 bases between the two ends.

V gene TRBV6-1 combines with J gene TRBJ2-2; D unresolved. The length of the CDR3 is 13 residues. The germline V gene has CDR1 MNHNS and CDR2 SASEGT. V was trimmed by 4 bases and J by 3 bases, leaving 6 bases between them. Here the CDR3 DNA reads TGTGCCAGCAGTGGCCTACACACCGGGGAGCTGTTTTTT. Protein sequence: CASSGLHTGELFF.

J is TRBJ2-5 and V is TRBV10-2, with 8 bases fitting TRBD2. Germline CDR1 is WSHSY and CDR2 is SAAADI. The CDR3 length is 13 residues. The V gene end was trimmed by 6 bases and the J gene end by 5 bases; junction bases not matched to a gene: 5. The DNA for the CDR3 is TGCGCCAGCAGACTAGCGGTACGGGAGACCCAGTACTTC. As protein: CASRLAVRETQYF.